The 5 T cell receptor beta chains below come from one sample, sequenced in a study of cytomegalovirus exposure and HLA in healthy donors. Vbeta (60) and Jbeta (13) primers were used in the PCR. Using immunoSEQ multiplex PCR, the repertoire was profiled, and TCRdb retains in-frame clones only, with some absent. This table holds roughly 240,000 clones, roughly 87% found once. Specimen: PBMCs. These receptors all come from a woman aged 40 to 55 in good health and CMV-seropositive.

The chain couples TRBV11-1 to TRBJ2-7; TRBD1 aligns across 9 bases. The CDR3 spans 15 residues. Germline CDR1 SGHAT, CDR2 FQDESV (reference sequence). V lost 5 bases to trimming and J lost 4 bases; unmatched junction nucleotides: 9. The CDR3 DNA sequence: TGTGCCAGCAGCCGGCCCGGGACAGGGAAGTACGAGCAGTACTTC. It encodes CASSRPGTGKYEQYF.

CDR3 amino acids: CASGRNGDRNEKLFF. CDR3 nucleotides: TGCGCCAGCGGAAGAAACGGAGACAGAAATGAAAAACTGTTTTTT. The V and J genes are TRBV5-1 and TRBJ1-4; D may be TRBD1 (5 bases). Between the trimmed V and J ends, which lost 7 bases and 5 bases, there was a span of 18 bases. This CDR3 has 15 residues. The germline gives CDR1 SGHRS, CDR2 YFSETQ.

The rearrangement links TRBV5-5 to TRBJ2-7; D unclear. Germline assignment: CDR1 SGHKS and CDR2 YYEKEE (reference sequence). The CDR3 has 15 residues. The ends were cut back, 0 bases at V and 6 bases at J, with 16 bases in the middle. The CDR3 bases are TGTGCCAGCAGCTTGGTTTCAGGCAGTCCAGCCGAGCAGTACTTC. Its protein is CASSLVSGSPAEQYF.

This sequence joins TRBV28 and TRBJ1-2; no clear D. Trimming left V 8 bases short and J 4 bases short, with 5 bases between. Germline V CDR1 and CDR2: MDHEN, SYDVKM. The CDR3 loop spans 10 amino acids. The CDR3 loop is CASYSYGYTF. For the CDR3, the DNA is TGTGCCAGCTATTCCTATGGCTACACCTTC.

The chain couples TRBV7-9 to TRBJ1-2; D might be TRBD1 (6 bases). This CDR3 spans 15 amino acids. Trimming took off 5 bases at V and 6 bases at J, with 19 bases between the two ends. Per the germline V gene, CDR1 is SEHNR and CDR2 is FQNEAQ (reference sequence). The CDR3 protein is CASSLSGGLGDGYTF. Here the CDR3 DNA reads TGTGCCAGCAGCCTAAGTGGGGGCCTGGGGGATGGCTACACCTTC.